This TCR beta chain comes out of a study of untreated major depressive disorder. The data were produced by immunoSEQ multiplex PCR, yet TCRdb's version contains in-frame clones alone and is incomplete. Among tens of thousands of clones listed, 85% to 95% were seen once. The CDR3 covers 16 residues. CDR1 and CDR2 (germline): ENHRY, SYGVKD. Trimming at V came to 6 bases and at J to 3 bases, leaving 13 bases not matched to a gene. The receptor comes from a man aged 25-40 years in good health. The sequenced sample was CD4+ T cells from PBMCs. The chain carries TRBV10-3 and TRBJ2-7; 8 nucleotides match TRBD2. The CDR3 sequence is CAIRTVYSGDRYEQYF. The DNA for the CDR3 is TGTGCCATCAGAACGGTATATAGCGGGGACCGCTACGAGCAGTACTTC.